Listed below are T cell receptor beta chains from one sample, sequenced in a study of blood T cell repertoires in COVID-19. This table comes from immunoSEQ multiplex PCR, and its TCRdb copy is limited to in-frame clones, with some not included. This repertoire shows over 350,000 clones, 75% to 90% found once; its top ten account for about 1.5%. Material for sequencing was peripheral blood. These receptors were collected from a woman aged 25 to 39 with active or convalescent COVID-19. Each CDR3 is given with its conserved first and last residue. The order of the fields is CDR3 DNA, CDR3 protein, clone size, J gene, D gene, V gene. D genes are given only for firm matches. Only some rows state a clone size, as once, few, many or a class for expanded clones.

CDR3nt: TGCGCCAGCATGGGGTCAGGGGGGCCGAATCAGCCCCAGCATTTT
CDR3aa: CASMGSGGPNQPQHF
abundance: NA
j_gene: TRBJ1-5
d_gene: TRBD1
v_gene: TRBV10-2

CDR3nt: TGTGCCAGCAGCCCGTTTGGGACAGCGAACACCGGGGAGCTGTTTTTT
CDR3aa: CASSPFGTANTGELFF
abundance: NA
j_gene: TRBJ2-2
d_gene: TRBD1
v_gene: TRBV5-6

CDR3nt: TGTGCCAGCTCACCACGGGACAGGGCTATGAACACTGAAGCTTTCTTT
CDR3aa: CASSPRDRAMNTEAFF
abundance: NA
j_gene: TRBJ1-1
d_gene: TRBD1
v_gene: TRBV18

CDR3nt: TGTGCCAGCAGCAGGAGATCCAGCTCCTACGAGCAGTACTTC
CDR3aa: CASSRRSSSYEQYF
abundance: NA
j_gene: TRBJ2-7
d_gene: NA
v_gene: TRBV11-1

CDR3nt: TGTGCCAGCAGTGAAGTAGAGGCTGTCATCTATGGCTACACCTTC
CDR3aa: CASSEVEAVIYGYTF
abundance: NA
j_gene: TRBJ1-2
d_gene: NA
v_gene: TRBV2

CDR3nt: TGTGCCAGCAGTTACTCAAAGGGGATCGGGACCGGGGAGCTGTTTTTT
CDR3aa: CASSYSKGIGTGELFF
abundance: once
j_gene: TRBJ2-2
d_gene: NA
v_gene: TRBV6-5

CDR3nt: TGTGCCAGCAGCTCCATGGGGGCGGGGGCGCTGAATGAGCAGTTCTTC
CDR3aa: CASSSMGAGALNEQFF
abundance: NA
j_gene: TRBJ2-1
d_gene: NA
v_gene: TRBV7-2

CDR3nt: TGTGCCATCGGCCCGGTGGGACTAGCGGGGGGGCCCTCTGGGGCCAACGTCCTGACTTTC
CDR3aa: CAIGPVGLAGGPSGANVLTF
abundance: NA
j_gene: TRBJ2-6
d_gene: TRBD2
v_gene: TRBV10-3

CDR3nt: TGTGCCAGCAGCCAGGACAGGGTGGTAACCGGGGAGCTGTTTTTT
CDR3aa: CASSQDRVVTGELFF
abundance: NA
j_gene: TRBJ2-2
d_gene: TRBD1
v_gene: TRBV5-5

CDR3nt: TGTGCCAGCAGTGAATGGGCGGAGACCCAGTACTTC
CDR3aa: CASSEWAETQYF
abundance: NA
j_gene: TRBJ2-5
d_gene: NA
v_gene: TRBV2

CDR3nt: TGCAGTGCTAGTTCTGGACTAGTGATGAACACCGGGGAGCTGTTTTTT
CDR3aa: CSASSGLVMNTGELFF
abundance: few
j_gene: TRBJ2-2
d_gene: TRBD2
v_gene: TRBV20-1

CDR3nt: TGTGCTAGTGGCAATCTAGCGGGGGTCAATGAGCAGTTCTTC
CDR3aa: CASGNLAGVNEQFF
abundance: NA
j_gene: TRBJ2-1
d_gene: TRBD2
v_gene: TRBV12-5

CDR3nt: TGTGCCAGCTCAGGAGGGTCTCGGAATGAGCAGTTCTTC
CDR3aa: CASSGGSRNEQFF
abundance: once
j_gene: TRBJ2-1
d_gene: NA
v_gene: TRBV18

CDR3nt: TGCAGCGTTGACCTCCGCGCCCGTCTAGCGGGAGGCACAGATACGCAGTATTTT
CDR3aa: CSVDLRARLAGGTDTQYF
abundance: NA
j_gene: TRBJ2-3
d_gene: TRBD2
v_gene: TRBV29-1

CDR3nt: TGTGCCAGCAGCCAAGTGTCCAGCGGAGTAGATACGCAGTATTTT
CDR3aa: CASSQVSSGVDTQYF
abundance: once
j_gene: TRBJ2-3
d_gene: NA
v_gene: TRBV3-1/TRBV3-2

CDR3nt: TGCGCCAGCAGCCCAATACGGGACAGTGCAACTAATGAAAAACTGTTTTTT
CDR3aa: CASSPIRDSATNEKLFF
abundance: NA
j_gene: TRBJ1-4
d_gene: TRBD1
v_gene: TRBV4-1

CDR3nt: TGTGCCAGCAGCTTTACCGGGAGCACAGATACGCAGTATTTT
CDR3aa: CASSFTGSTDTQYF
abundance: NA
j_gene: TRBJ2-3
d_gene: NA
v_gene: TRBV7-6

CDR3nt: TGCGCCAGCAGTCACTCGTACCGGGACACAGTGAACACTGAAGCTTTCTTT
CDR3aa: CASSHSYRDTVNTEAFF
abundance: NA
j_gene: TRBJ1-1
d_gene: NA
v_gene: TRBV23-1

CDR3nt: TGTGCCAGCAGTTACAGGGGACAGTACGAGCAGTACTTC
CDR3aa: CASSYRGQYEQYF
abundance: NA
j_gene: TRBJ2-7
d_gene: TRBD1
v_gene: TRBV27

CDR3nt: TGTGCCAGCAGTCCCCCGGGACTAGCGGGAGTACCCGGGGAGCTGTTTTTT
CDR3aa: CASSPPGLAGVPGELFF
abundance: NA
j_gene: TRBJ2-2
d_gene: TRBD2
v_gene: TRBV28

CDR3nt: TGTGCCAGCAGTCAGAGCGGGAGTCTCTACGAGCAGTACTTC
CDR3aa: CASSQSGSLYEQYF
abundance: NA
j_gene: TRBJ2-7
d_gene: TRBD2
v_gene: TRBV28

CDR3nt: TGTGCCAGCAGCCCTCGAGGGTACGAGCAGTACTTC
CDR3aa: CASSPRGYEQYF
abundance: few
j_gene: TRBJ2-7
d_gene: NA
v_gene: TRBV7-9

CDR3nt: TGTGCCAGCAGCTGGGGGCAGGGCGATGAGCAGTTCTTC
CDR3aa: CASSWGQGDEQFF
abundance: NA
j_gene: TRBJ2-1
d_gene: NA
v_gene: TRBV7-8

CDR3nt: TGTGCCAGTAGGACAACTAGCGGGGGGAACTACGAGCAGTACTTC
CDR3aa: CASRTTSGGNYEQYF
abundance: NA
j_gene: TRBJ2-7
d_gene: TRBD2
v_gene: TRBV19

CDR3nt: TGTGCCAGCAGAATGGGACTTCATGAAGCTTTCTTT
CDR3aa: CASRMGLHEAFF
abundance: NA
j_gene: TRBJ1-1
d_gene: NA
v_gene: TRBV6-7